A selection of T cell receptor beta chains follows, all from one sample in a study of blood T cell repertoires in COVID-19. This table comes from immunoSEQ multiplex PCR, and its TCRdb copy is limited to in-frame clones, with some not included. The table has roughly 410,000 clones, approximately 87% seen once. The sequencing input was peripheral blood. These receptors were collected from a woman in her fifties or sixties with COVID-19, enrolled during active disease. CDR3s leave out the opening cysteine and the closing phenylalanine or tryptophan.

v_call cdr3_aa
TRBV5-1 ASSEAMDRFYEQY
TRBV30 AWRTETVQY
TRBV4-1 ASSPHREWGEKLF
TRBV5-5 ASSLERQQETQY
TRBV18 ASSPPSRFQETQY
TRBV30 AWSDRGQDYGYT
TRBV3-1/TRBV3-2 ASSQWTSGRETQY
TRBV7-9 ASSRDTATYGYT
TRBV28 ASSFGQGAVQPQH
TRBV19 ASSKGLATGELF
TRBV5-1 ASSPGHSNTGELF
TRBV5-5 ASSLWTGGYNEQF
TRBV9 AVRGYGYT
TRBV5-8 ASSLGRSVEKLF
TRBV5-6 ASRTEQGNYGYT
TRBV18 ASSPLDREGYT
TRBV6-5 ASSLKIGSYEQY
TRBV3-1/TRBV3-2 ASRTSGGQETQY
TRBV21-1 ASSTGICGYT
TRBV5-1 ASSFGQYGYT
TRBV18 ASSPQGLTGGYGYT
TRBV5-4 ASSQDRPPVHLSNQPQH
TRBV30 AWSSRLRSNQPQH
TRBV12-5 ASGYHATSGGAVETQY
TRBV5-1 ASSLPSGDEQF
TRBV2 ASSAAQGSYEQY
TRBV4-2 ASSPRGKNQPQH
TRBV2 ASSGDRQEKLF
TRBV6-5 ASSSGETLRGYT
TRBV29-1 SVEPGQVTEAF
TRBV5-4 ASRWGGRGAPYNEQF
TRBV11-3 ASSLKFGTDEYNEQF
TRBV6-5 ATRKGAEDTEAF
TRBV5-1 ASSPGRQGRWGYT